This is a list of T cell receptor beta chains from one sample in a study of blood T cell repertoires in COVID-19. Clones were sequenced by immunoSEQ multiplex PCR, and TCRdb holds only the in-frame ones, with some missing. The sample holds about 240,000 clones, around 81% seen once. Sample: peripheral blood. The receptors originated from a woman aged 55 to 70 with active or convalescent COVID-19. The CDR3 runs from the conserved cysteine through the conserved F or W. D genes are given only for firm matches. The size entry is marked missing in some rows and otherwise reads once, few, many or a size class.

>-|TRBD1|TRBJ1-6|TRBV18
CASSQSPPGQGQSPLHF
TGTGCCAGCTCCCAATCACCCCCGGGACAGGGGCAATCACCCCTCCACTTT
>-|TRBD1|TRBJ2-2|TRBV7-6
CASSLGGQGANTGELFF
TGTGCCAGCAGCTTAGGGGGACAGGGAGCGAACACCGGGGAGCTGTTTTTT
>-|-|TRBJ1-1|TRBV5-1
CASSLDALGTEAFF
TGCGCCAGCAGCTTGGACGCACTAGGGACTGAAGCTTTCTTT
>-|-|TRBJ2-3|TRBV5-4
CASSIDSVQTYTQYF
TGTGCCAGCAGCATCGACTCAGTTCAAACATATACGCAGTATTTT
>-|-|TRBJ2-1|TRBV21-1
CASSIRAADNEQFF
TGTGCCAGCAGCATTAGAGCGGCGGACAATGAGCAGTTCTTC
>-|-|TRBJ1-6|TRBV5-1
CASSLEPGSYNSPLHF
TGCGCCAGCAGCTTGGAGCCAGGCTCCTATAATTCACCCCTCCACTTT
>-|-|TRBJ1-1|TRBV5-1
CASSRGDSRGEAFF
TGCGCCAGCAGCAGAGGGGACTCCCGGGGTGAAGCTTTCTTT
>-|TRBD2|TRBJ2-3|TRBV3-1/TRBV3-2
CASSPQGGRGTDTQYF
TGTGCCAGCAGCCCTCAGGGAGGGAGAGGCACAGATACGCAGTATTTT
>-|TRBD1|TRBJ1-6|TRBV4-1
CASSQEPQGAISSPLHF
TGCGCCAGCAGCCAAGAACCACAGGGGGCAATATCTTCACCCCTCCACTTT
>-|TRBD1|TRBJ1-5|TRBV6-5
CASSYHGTGGIQPQHF
TGTGCCAGCAGTTACCACGGGACAGGGGGAATTCAGCCCCAGCATTTT
>-|TRBD1|TRBJ1-2|TRBV28
CASSQKTGGYDYGYTF
TGTGCCAGCAGTCAAAAAACAGGGGGGTACGACTATGGCTACACCTTC
>-|TRBD1|TRBJ2-7|TRBV6-5
CASSFRQGGYEQYF
TGTGCCAGCAGTTTCAGACAGGGGGGGTACGAGCAGTACTTC
>-|-|TRBJ2-4|TRBV30
CAWSRGKNIQYF
TGTGCCTGGAGTAGAGGAAAAAACATTCAGTACTTC
>-|TRBD1|TRBJ1-2|TRBV2
CASRSGTGDGYTF
TGTGCCAGCAGGTCCGGGACAGGGGATGGCTACACCTTC
>-|TRBD1|TRBJ1-1|TRBV5-1
CASSLGQGMEAFF
TGCGCCAGCAGCTTGGGACAGGGGATGGAAGCTTTCTTT
>-|TRBD1|TRBJ1-6|TRBV28
CASTYRGRNSPLHF
TGTGCCAGCACGTACAGGGGGCGGAATTCACCCCTCCACTTT
>-|TRBD2|TRBJ2-3|TRBV7-9
CASTGTSGGVGDTQYF
TGTGCCAGCACAGGGACTAGCGGGGGGGTCGGAGATACGCAGTATTTT
>few|-|TRBJ2-7|TRBV5-6
CASSLGQLTYEQYF
TGTGCCAGCAGCTTGGGACAGTTAACCTACGAGCAGTACTTC
>-|-|TRBJ1-6|TRBV18
CASSPQTGSSYNSPLHF
TGTGCCAGCTCACCACAGACTGGGAGCTCCTATAATTCACCCCTCCACTTT
>-|TRBD2|TRBJ2-7|TRBV19
CASQLREGGEQYF
TGTGCCAGTCAACTTCGGGAGGGGGGCGAGCAGTACTTC
>-|TRBD2|TRBJ2-6|TRBV4-1
CASSRPGLAGLSGANVLTF
TGCGCCAGCAGCCGACCGGGACTAGCGGGACTCTCTGGGGCCAACGTCCTGACTTTC
>-|-|TRBJ1-2|TRBV5-1
CASSLGQNYGYTF
TGCGCCAGCAGCTTGGGACAGAACTATGGCTACACCTTC
>-|-|TRBJ1-2|TRBV6-5
CASRDVGRGSYGYTF
TGTGCCAGCAGGGACGTGGGAAGGGGCTCCTATGGCTACACCTTC
>-|-|TRBJ1-3|TRBV7-2
CASSLALQGNTIYF
TGTGCCAGCAGCTTAGCGCTGCAGGGAAACACCATATATTTT
>-|-|TRBJ1-6|TRBV7-8
CASSLAGRNSPLHF
TGTGCCAGCAGCTTAGCAGGGAGGAATTCACCCCTCCACTTT
>-|-|TRBJ2-1|TRBV5-1
CASSKLGGLAASYNEQFF
TGCGCCAGCAGCAAATTGGGGGGGCTAGCGGCCTCCTACAATGAGCAGTTCTTC
>-|-|TRBJ2-7|TRBV28
CASSPEGTYEQYF
TGTGCCAGCAGTCCGGAGGGTACCTACGAGCAGTACTTC
>-|-|TRBJ1-2|TRBV9
CASSVDSGFGGGYTF
TGTGCCAGCAGCGTAGATTCGGGCTTCGGAGGTGGCTACACCTTC
>-|TRBD1|TRBJ2-5|TRBV7-9
CASSLAGQGKETQYF
TGTGCCAGCAGCTTAGCGGGACAGGGGAAAGAGACCCAGTACTTC
>-|TRBD1|TRBJ2-1|TRBV11-3
CASSLVQGAYNEQFF
TGTGCCAGCAGCTTAGTACAGGGGGCTTACAATGAGCAGTTCTTC
>-|-|TRBJ2-2|TRBV3-1/TRBV3-2
CASSQTEYSNTGELFF
TGTGCCAGCAGCCAAACGGAGTATTCGAACACCGGGGAGCTGTTTTTT
>-|TRBD1|TRBJ1-2|TRBV11-3
CASSSRDRGVYGYTF
TGTGCCAGCAGCTCCCGGGACAGGGGTGTCTATGGCTACACCTTC
>-|-|TRBJ2-5|TRBV29-1
CSVVVRAQETQYF
TGCAGCGTTGTGGTCAGGGCCCAAGAGACCCAGTACTTC
>-|-|TRBJ1-4|TRBV19
CASSAGDNEKLFF
TGTGCCAGTTCGGCAGGGGATAATGAAAAACTGTTTTTT
>-|TRBD1|TRBJ2-3|TRBV19
CASSSRDRDPDTQYF
TGTGCCAGTAGTAGCCGGGACAGGGACCCAGATACGCAGTATTTT
>-|-|TRBJ2-7|TRBV12-3/TRBV12-4
CASSLAQYYEQYF
TGTGCCAGCAGTTTAGCGCAGTACTACGAGCAGTACTTC
>-|TRBD2|TRBJ2-7|TRBV19
CASSIYPGLAGGPQYF
TGTGCCAGTAGTATTTACCCTGGACTAGCGGGAGGGCCCCAGTACTTC
>-|-|TRBJ1-4|TRBV21-1
CASSKGTGDDSTNEKLFF
TGTGCCAGCAGCAAAGGGACAGGGGACGACTCAACTAATGAAAAACTGTTTTTT
>-|-|TRBJ1-1|TRBV11-2
CASSLGGRVTEAFF
TGTGCCAGCAGCTTAGGAGGCAGGGTAACTGAAGCTTTCTTT
>-|TRBD1|TRBJ2-2|TRBV24-1
CATSGRGLSTGELFF
TGTGCCACCAGTGGCAGGGGGCTTAGCACCGGGGAGCTGTTTTTT